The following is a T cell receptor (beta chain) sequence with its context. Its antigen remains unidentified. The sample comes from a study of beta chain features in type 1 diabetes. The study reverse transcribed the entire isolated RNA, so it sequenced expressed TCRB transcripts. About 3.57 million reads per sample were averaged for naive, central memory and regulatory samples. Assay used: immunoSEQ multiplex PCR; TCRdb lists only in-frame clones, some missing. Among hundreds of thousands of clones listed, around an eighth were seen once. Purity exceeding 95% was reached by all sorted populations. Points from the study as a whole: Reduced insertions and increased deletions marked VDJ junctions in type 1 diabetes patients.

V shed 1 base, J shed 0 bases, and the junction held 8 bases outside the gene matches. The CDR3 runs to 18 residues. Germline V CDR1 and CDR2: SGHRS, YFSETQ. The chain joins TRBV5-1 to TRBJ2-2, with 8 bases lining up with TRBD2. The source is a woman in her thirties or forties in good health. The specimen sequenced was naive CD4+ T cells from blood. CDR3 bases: TGCGCCAGCAGCTTGACCGAACGGGGGGGCCCGAACACCGGGGAGCTGTTTTTT. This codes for CASSLTERGGPNTGELFF.